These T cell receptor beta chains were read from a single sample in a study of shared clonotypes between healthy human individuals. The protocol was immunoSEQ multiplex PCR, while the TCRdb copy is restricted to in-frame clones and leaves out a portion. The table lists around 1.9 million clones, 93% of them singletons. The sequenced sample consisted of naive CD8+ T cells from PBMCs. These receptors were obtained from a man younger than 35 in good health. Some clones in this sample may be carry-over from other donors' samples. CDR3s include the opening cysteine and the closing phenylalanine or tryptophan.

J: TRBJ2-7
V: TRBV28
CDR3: CASSFQAIGGEQYF

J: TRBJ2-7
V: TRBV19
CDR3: CASKPDRDNYEQYF

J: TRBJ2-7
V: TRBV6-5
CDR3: CASSYAGVYEQYF

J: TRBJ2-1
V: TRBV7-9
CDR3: CASSSGTPRKYNEQFF

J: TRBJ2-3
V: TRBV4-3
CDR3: CASGTLLGGTDTQYF

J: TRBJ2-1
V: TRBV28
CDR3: CASSLSLAGGPNEQFF

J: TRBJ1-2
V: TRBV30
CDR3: CAWSLGGYGYTF

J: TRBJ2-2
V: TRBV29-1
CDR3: CSAADPPGELFF

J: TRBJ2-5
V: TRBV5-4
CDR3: CASSWEGGPLGTQYF

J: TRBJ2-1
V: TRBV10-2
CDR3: CASRGRDFGNEQFF

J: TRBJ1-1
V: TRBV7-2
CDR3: CASARLAGRGLMRDTEAFF

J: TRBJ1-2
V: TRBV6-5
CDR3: CASSSTLKGYGYTF

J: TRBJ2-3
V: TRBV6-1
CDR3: CASSDGGRTDTQYF

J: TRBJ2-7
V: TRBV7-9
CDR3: CASSPGGYEQYF

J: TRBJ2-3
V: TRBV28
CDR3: CASSLGEWADTQYF

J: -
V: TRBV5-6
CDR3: CASSLGQYEQYF

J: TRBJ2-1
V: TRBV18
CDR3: CASSPDRGRTGAQFF

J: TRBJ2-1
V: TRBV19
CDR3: CASRLIAGSNEQFF

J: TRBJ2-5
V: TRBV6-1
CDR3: CASSERQAGVDETQYF

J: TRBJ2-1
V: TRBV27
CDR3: CASSPQRDPYNEQFF

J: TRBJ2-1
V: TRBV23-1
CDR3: CATYLPTGVCNEQFF

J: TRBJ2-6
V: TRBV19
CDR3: CASSAAGQSSGANVLTF

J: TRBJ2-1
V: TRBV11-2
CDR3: CASSPLAGGRDEQFF

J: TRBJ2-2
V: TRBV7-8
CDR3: CASGPANTGELFF

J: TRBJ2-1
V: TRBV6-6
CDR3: CASRAGDWNEQFF

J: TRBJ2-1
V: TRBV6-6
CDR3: CASSYSFGEQFF

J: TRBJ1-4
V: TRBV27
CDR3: CASSPYRVGEEKLFF